This record covers a single T cell receptor (beta chain). One junction end does not reproduce the germline sequence, and a read error may be involved. Sequencing was performed with immunoSEQ multiplex PCR; in TCRdb, only in-frame clones are kept and a portion is missing. The profile shows some 2,500 clones, over 75% of them singletons. Per germline, CDR1 SSHAT and CDR2 FNYEAQ (reference sequence). The CDR3 extends over 15 amino acids. The data were obtained in a study of tumour-infiltrating T cells in Burkitt lymphoma. Study-level information: Overall and progression-free survival were predicted by productive clonality.

This clonotype originated in a human donor with diffuse large B-cell lymphoma. This chain uses TRBV7-7 with TRBJ2-5; 8 bases are a match to TRBD2. Material for sequencing was tumor tissue. The chain's CDR3 is CASSLGSGRRETQYF. In DNA form, the CDR3 reads TGTGCTAGCAGCTTAGGGAGCGGGAGAAGAGAGACCCAGTACTTC.